A selection of T cell receptor beta chains follows, all from one sample in a study of cytomegalovirus exposure and HLA in healthy donors. Sequencing used immunoSEQ multiplex PCR; TCRdb keeps in-frame clones, though not all of them. The sample includes some 150,000 clones, approximately 81% seen only once; the top ten take over 0.65%. The sample consisted of PBMCs. These receptors were taken from a woman aged 18-29 years in good health and CMV-seronegative. Each CDR3 is given with its conserved first and last residue. D genes are given only for firm matches. The size of a clone is reported for some rows only, either as once, few or many, or as a class for expanded clones.

j_call: TRBJ1-5
d_call: -
clone_size: -
v_call: TRBV28
cdr3_nt: TGTGCCAGTGGTCCCTATGGTCAGCCCCAGCATTTT
cdr3_aa: CASGPYGQPQHF

j_call: TRBJ2-7
d_call: TRBD2
clone_size: -
v_call: TRBV10-3
cdr3_nt: TGTGCCGTGACTAGCGGGAGGGGGTACGAGCAGTACTTC
cdr3_aa: CAVTSGRGYEQYF

j_call: TRBJ2-7
d_call: -
clone_size: -
v_call: TRBV11-2
cdr3_nt: TGTGCCAGCAGCTTAAGGACTGTGTCGGGTGTATTCAACGAGCAGTACTTC
cdr3_aa: CASSLRTVSGVFNEQYF

j_call: TRBJ1-6
d_call: -
clone_size: -
v_call: TRBV6-6
cdr3_nt: TGTGCCAGCAGTTACAGAGGGTCCGATTCACCCCTCCACTTT
cdr3_aa: CASSYRGSDSPLHF

j_call: TRBJ2-7
d_call: -
clone_size: -
v_call: TRBV6-5
cdr3_nt: TGTGCCAGCAGTTCCGCCGGGGGACGGAACGAGCAGTACTTC
cdr3_aa: CASSSAGGRNEQYF

j_call: TRBJ1-1
d_call: TRBD1
clone_size: few
v_call: TRBV11-2
cdr3_nt: TGTGCCAGCAGTCCTGACAGGGCGGACACTGAAGCTTTCTTT
cdr3_aa: CASSPDRADTEAFF

j_call: TRBJ2-1
d_call: TRBD2
clone_size: few
v_call: TRBV27
cdr3_nt: TGTGCCAGCAGTCCGTTAGCGGGAGGGCCGCGGAATGAGCAGTTCTTC
cdr3_aa: CASSPLAGGPRNEQFF

j_call: TRBJ2-1
d_call: TRBD2
clone_size: -
v_call: TRBV7-9
cdr3_nt: TGTGCCAGCAGCTTAGGGACGACTAGCGGGGAGGCAAATGAGCAGTTCTTC
cdr3_aa: CASSLGTTSGEANEQFF

j_call: TRBJ1-1
d_call: -
clone_size: -
v_call: TRBV28
cdr3_nt: TGTGCCAGCAGTTACCACGGTTTGCGGGCGTCGAACACTGAAGCTTTCTTT
cdr3_aa: CASSYHGLRASNTEAFF

j_call: TRBJ2-1
d_call: -
clone_size: -
v_call: TRBV11-2
cdr3_nt: TGTGCCAGCAGCCCAGACAGCAGCTCCTACAATGAGCAGTTCTTC
cdr3_aa: CASSPDSSSYNEQFF

j_call: TRBJ2-7
d_call: TRBD2
clone_size: -
v_call: TRBV6-5
cdr3_nt: TGTGCCAGCAGTTACTCACGGACTAGCGGTTACTACGAGCAGTACTTC
cdr3_aa: CASSYSRTSGYYEQYF

j_call: TRBJ2-7
d_call: TRBD2
clone_size: -
v_call: TRBV4-3
cdr3_nt: TGCGCCAGCAGCCAAGGGGGTGTACGGACTAGCGGGGTCTACGAGCAGTACTTC
cdr3_aa: CASSQGGVRTSGVYEQYF

j_call: TRBJ1-2
d_call: -
clone_size: once
v_call: TRBV4-2
cdr3_nt: TGTGCCAGCAGCCCCCCGGCGGATAACTATGGCTACACCTTC
cdr3_aa: CASSPPADNYGYTF

j_call: TRBJ1-1
d_call: -
clone_size: -
v_call: TRBV2
cdr3_nt: TGTGCCAGCCGAAGGTTAGGGAGGAACACTGAAGCTTTCTTT
cdr3_aa: CASRRLGRNTEAFF

j_call: TRBJ1-5
d_call: TRBD1
clone_size: -
v_call: TRBV5-8
cdr3_nt: TGTGCCAGCAGCTTAGCGATCCGGGACAGGGGAGATAGCAATCAGCCCCAGCATTTT
cdr3_aa: CASSLAIRDRGDSNQPQHF

j_call: TRBJ2-3
d_call: -
clone_size: few
v_call: TRBV5-6
cdr3_nt: TGTGCCAGCAGCTTTCTCCTGGCGGTAACAGATACGCAGTATTTT
cdr3_aa: CASSFLLAVTDTQYF

j_call: TRBJ1-5
d_call: -
clone_size: -
v_call: TRBV28
cdr3_nt: TGTGCCAGCAGGACCTTTACGGGTAGCAATCAGCCCCAGCATTTT
cdr3_aa: CASRTFTGSNQPQHF

j_call: TRBJ2-2
d_call: TRBD2
clone_size: few
v_call: TRBV28
cdr3_nt: TGTGCCAGCAGTCTAGCGGGAGAGAACACCGGGGAGCTGTTTTTT
cdr3_aa: CASSLAGENTGELFF

j_call: TRBJ2-3
d_call: -
clone_size: once
v_call: TRBV5-1
cdr3_nt: TGCGCCAGCAGCTTGGTGGCGGAGTCCACAGATACGCAGTATTTT
cdr3_aa: CASSLVAESTDTQYF

j_call: TRBJ2-7
d_call: -
clone_size: -
v_call: TRBV10-2
cdr3_nt: TGCGCCAGCAGTGAGGGTGCGGTCTATTACGAGCAGTACTTC
cdr3_aa: CASSEGAVYYEQYF

j_call: TRBJ2-7
d_call: TRBD2
clone_size: -
v_call: TRBV28
cdr3_nt: TGTGCCAGCAGTTCGATGACTAGCGGGGGCTACGAGCAGTACTTC
cdr3_aa: CASSSMTSGGYEQYF

j_call: TRBJ2-5
d_call: TRBD1
clone_size: few
v_call: TRBV11-2
cdr3_nt: TGTGCCAGCAGCTTGGATGACAGGGAGCGGGAGACCCAGTACTTC
cdr3_aa: CASSLDDRERETQYF